This is a list of T cell receptor beta chains from one sample in a study of blood T cell repertoires in COVID-19. Generated by immunoSEQ multiplex PCR, the TCRdb table keeps only in-frame clones and is missing some. The repertoire holds 210,000 or so clones, with 90% to 95% as singletons. Source material: peripheral blood. These receptors were collected from a man aged 25 to 40 with acute or convalescent COVID-19. CDR3s include the opening cysteine and the closing phenylalanine or tryptophan. The order of the fields is V gene, J gene, D gene, clone size, CDR3 protein, CDR3 DNA. A D gene is named only where the DNA matches it firmly. Size is stated for part of the rows, as once, few or many counts, or as a class when the clone is expanded.

TRBV6-5	TRBJ1-6	TRBD1	.	CASSSRQGLDSPLHF	TGTGCCAGCAGTTCTAGACAGGGTTTGGATTCACCCCTCCACTTT
TRBV3-1/TRBV3-2	TRBJ1-2	.	.	CASSQVGSDGYTF	TGTGCCAGCAGCCAAGTTGGAAGCGATGGCTACACCTTC
TRBV10-2	TRBJ1-6	.	.	CASSLSQRSPLHF	TGCGCCAGCAGTCTATCTCAGCGCTCACCCCTCCACTTT
TRBV2	TRBJ2-7	.	few	CASSVHYEQYF	TGTGCCAGCAGTGTCCACTACGAGCAGTACTTC
TRBV5-4	TRBJ2-1	TRBD1	.	CASSQAGQVYNEQFF	TGTGCCAGCAGCCAGGCGGGACAGGTTTACAATGAGCAGTTCTTC
TRBV5-6	TRBJ2-7	TRBD2	.	CASSLEAGRDYEQYF	TGTGCCAGCAGCTTGGAGGCAGGGAGGGACTACGAGCAGTACTTC
TRBV6-5	TRBJ2-7	.	few	CASSKTGSYEQYF	TGTGCCAGCAGCAAGACAGGCTCCTACGAGCAGTACTTC
TRBV28	TRBJ1-1	TRBD1	.	CASSLGQGAGKAFF	TGTGCCAGCAGTTTAGGTCAGGGGGCGGGTAAGGCTTTCTTT
TRBV9	TRBJ2-7	TRBD2	.	CASSATSGRANEQYF	TGTGCCAGCAGCGCGACTAGCGGGAGGGCCAACGAGCAGTACTTC
TRBV3-1/TRBV3-2	TRBJ2-5	.	.	CASSQSLRAQYF	TGTGCCAGCAGCCAGAGCTTGAGGGCCCAGTACTTC
TRBV19	TRBJ2-3	.	.	CASSDAGTDTQYF	TGTGCCAGTAGTGATGCGGGGACAGATACGCAGTATTTT
TRBV4-1	TRBJ2-7	TRBD2	.	CASSQVSSGTYEQYF	TGCGCCAGCAGCCAAGTGTCTAGCGGAACCTACGAGCAGTACTTC
TRBV5-8	TRBJ1-5	.	.	CASSLGGLPQPQHF	TGTGCCAGCAGCTTGGGGGGACTCCCTCAGCCCCAGCATTTT
TRBV15	TRBJ2-2	.	.	CATSRELANTGELFF	TGTGCCACCAGCAGAGAGCTAGCGAACACCGGGGAGCTGTTTTTT
TRBV15	TRBJ2-1	TRBD2	.	CATSRLAGLAGGGFF	TGTGCCACCAGCAGACTCGCGGGACTAGCGGGGGGTGGGTTCTTC
TRBV19	TRBJ1-5	TRBD1	once	CASRRTGSNQPQHF	TGTGCCAGTAGAAGGACAGGGAGCAATCAGCCCCAGCATTTT
TRBV18	TRBJ1-2	.	.	CASTPEEYRSGYTF	TGTGCCAGCACGCCCGAAGAGTACAGAAGCGGCTACACCTTC
TRBV5-1	TRBJ2-3	TRBD2	.	CASRPVAGLTDTQYF	TGCGCCAGCAGACCCGTAGCGGGCCTCACAGATACGCAGTATTTT
TRBV28	TRBJ2-2	TRBD2	.	CASSPGLAARIGELFF	TGTGCCAGCAGTCCCGGACTAGCGGCACGGATCGGGGAGCTGTTTTTT
TRBV7-2	TRBJ1-1	.	once	CASSLVAGLAEAFF	TGTGCCAGCAGCTTAGTCGCGGGTCTAGCTGAAGCTTTCTTT
TRBV28	TRBJ2-5	TRBD2	.	CASSFTHRGLAAQETQYF	TGTGCCAGCAGTTTCACACACCGAGGACTAGCGGCACAAGAGACCCAGTACTTC
TRBV3-1/TRBV3-2	TRBJ2-1	TRBD2	.	CASSQLAGVMNEQFF	TGTGCCAGCAGCCAACTAGCGGGGGTGATGAATGAGCAGTTCTTC
TRBV7-9	TRBJ2-4	.	few	CASSSDTITNIQYF	TGTGCCAGCAGCTCTGACACGATAACCAACATTCAGTACTTC
TRBV13	TRBJ2-1	.	.	CASSPGVSYNEQFF	TGTGCCAGCAGCCCGGGGGTTTCCTACAATGAGCAGTTCTTC
TRBV5-4	TRBJ2-3	TRBD2	.	CASSLEAASGGHGTDTQYF	TGTGCCAGCAGCTTGGAGGCTGCTAGCGGGGGGCATGGCACAGATACGCAGTATTTT
TRBV7-2	TRBJ1-2	.	.	CASSLAGGGGGYTF	TGTGCCAGCAGCTTAGCGGGCGGGGGAGGTGGCTACACCTTC
TRBV2	TRBJ2-7	.	.	CASSQDSGPYEQYF	TGTGCCAGCAGTCAGGACTCCGGGCCCTACGAGCAGTACTTC
TRBV7-3	TRBJ1-2	.	.	CASSADTNYGYTF	TGTGCCAGCAGCGCGGACACTAACTATGGCTACACCTTC
TRBV2	TRBJ2-1	TRBD1	.	CASKGQFSYNEQFF	TGTGCCAGCAAGGGACAGTTCTCCTACAATGAGCAGTTCTTC
TRBV6-5	TRBJ2-3	TRBD2	few	CASSSRTSGTNTQYF	TGTGCCAGCAGTTCACGGACTAGCGGCACAAATACGCAGTATTTT
TRBV10-3	TRBJ1-1	.	.	CAIRGVLNTEAFF	TGTGCCATCAGAGGGGTATTGAACACTGAAGCTTTCTTT
TRBV7-6	TRBJ1-3	.	.	CASSGHRAGNTIYF	TGTGCCAGCAGCGGACACAGGGCTGGAAACACCATATATTTT
TRBV28	TRBJ2-7	.	.	CASSLLAAEQYF	TGTGCCAGCAGTCTACTAGCTGCCGAGCAGTACTTC
TRBV9	TRBJ2-5	TRBD2	.	CASSFTSGGWETQYF	TGTGCCAGCAGCTTTACTAGCGGGGGGTGGGAGACCCAGTACTTC
TRBV7-3	TRBJ2-7	TRBD1	once	CASSRDRVDEQYF	TGTGCCAGCAGCCGGGACAGGGTCGACGAGCAGTACTTC
TRBV7-9	TRBJ2-1	.	many	CASSTPYNEQFF	TGTGCCAGCAGCACACCGTACAATGAGCAGTTCTTC
TRBV9	TRBJ2-6	.	.	CASSPNSALGGANVLTF	TGTGCCAGCTCCCCCAACAGTGCCCTGGGTGGGGCCAACGTCCTGACTTTC
TRBV6-5	TRBJ1-5	.	once	CASSYSRYSNQPQHF	TGTGCCAGCAGTTACTCGCGGTATAGCAATCAGCCCCAGCATTTT
TRBV9	TRBJ2-7	TRBD2	.	CASSVGGSLYEQYF	TGTGCCAGCAGCGTAGGCGGGAGCTTATACGAGCAGTACTTC
TRBV24-1	TRBJ2-3	.	.	CATSEGSAADTQYF	TGTGCCACCAGTGAAGGATCTGCGGCAGATACGCAGTATTTT
TRBV3-1/TRBV3-2	TRBJ1-2	TRBD1	.	CASSPASQGLRFGYTF	TGTGCCAGCAGCCCCGCCTCACAGGGGCTTCGTTTTGGCTACACCTTC
TRBV5-4	TRBJ1-1	.	few	CASSPMNTEAFF	TGTGCCAGCAGCCCTATGAACACTGAAGCTTTCTTT
TRBV6-5	TRBJ1-2	TRBD1	.	CASKLTGVIGYTF	TGTGCCAGCAAGCTCACAGGGGTGATTGGCTACACCTTC
TRBV24-1	TRBJ2-3	.	.	CATSVGGRAADTQYF	TGTGCCACCAGTGTAGGGGGGAGGGCCGCAGATACGCAGTATTTT
TRBV27	TRBJ2-5	TRBD2	.	CASSTGLAGGRQYF	TGTGCCAGCAGTACGGGACTAGCGGGGGGGAGGCAGTACTTC
TRBV30	TRBJ1-4	TRBD1	.	CAWRDRPGSNEKLFF	TGTGCCTGGAGGGACAGGCCGGGGAGTAATGAAAAACTGTTTTTT
TRBV6-5	TRBJ1-2	TRBD1	.	CASSYDRGSYGYTF	TGTGCCAGCAGTTACGACAGGGGAAGCTATGGCTACACCTTC
TRBV5-4	TRBJ1-2	TRBD1	.	CASSLDRGYGYTF	TGTGCCAGCAGCTTGGACAGGGGGTATGGCTACACCTTC
TRBV6-6	TRBJ2-2	.	.	CASSYEPPAGELFF	TGTGCCAGCAGTTACGAACCCCCGGCCGGGGAGCTGTTTTTT
TRBV24-1	TRBJ2-5	.	.	CATSDNRETQYF	TGTGCCACCAGTGACAACAGGGAGACCCAGTACTTC
TRBV6-6	TRBJ2-7	TRBD2	once	CASNYAKRETYEQYF	TGTGCCAGCAACTACGCGAAGCGGGAAACCTACGAGCAGTACTTC
TRBV2	TRBJ1-2	.	.	CASTSDSRYYGYTF	TGTGCCAGCACCTCCGACAGTCGTTACTATGGCTACACCTTC
TRBV19	TRBJ2-7	.	.	CASSMSGGTYYEQYF	TGTGCCAGTAGTATGAGTGGAGGGACCTACTACGAGCAGTACTTC
TRBV6-1	TRBJ2-5	TRBD1	.	CASSETTGGETQYF	TGTGCCAGCAGTGAGACGACAGGGGGAGAGACCCAGTACTTC
TRBV5-5	TRBJ1-1	.	.	CASSLLAVQNTEAFF	TGTGCCAGCAGCTTGTTGGCAGTTCAGAACACTGAAGCTTTCTTT
TRBV9	TRBJ2-1	.	few	CASSGPLNAGADNEQFF	TGTGCCAGCAGCGGACCTCTTAACGCGGGGGCCGACAATGAGCAGTTCTTC